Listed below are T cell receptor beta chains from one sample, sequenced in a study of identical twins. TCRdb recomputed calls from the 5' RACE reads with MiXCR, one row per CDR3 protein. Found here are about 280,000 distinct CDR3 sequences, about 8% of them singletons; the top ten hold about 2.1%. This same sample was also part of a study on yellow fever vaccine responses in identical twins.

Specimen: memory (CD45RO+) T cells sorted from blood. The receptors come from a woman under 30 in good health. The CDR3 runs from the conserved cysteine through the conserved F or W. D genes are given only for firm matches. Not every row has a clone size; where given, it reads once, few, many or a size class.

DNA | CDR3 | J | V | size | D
TGTGCCAGCACGCGGCTAGCGGGAGAAGAGACCCAGTACTTC | CASTRLAGEETQYF | TRBJ2-5 | TRBV7-9 | - | TRBD2
TGCGCCAGCAGCGGGGGGCGGAGTGAGACCCAGTACTTC | CASSGGRSETQYF | TRBJ2-5 | TRBV5-1 | - | -
TGTGCCAGCAGCCCTGGACTAGTCGCCTGGGAGCTGTTTTTT | CASSPGLVAWELFF | TRBJ2-2 | TRBV7-9 | - | TRBD2
TGCGCCAGCAGGGAGACGGCCCTAGGACCAGGGAAAGGCGGGGAGCTGTTTTTT | CASRETALGPGKGGELFF | TRBJ2-2 | TRBV5-1 | few | -
TGCGCCAGCAGCTTGGACAGGGGGTCGTACGAGCAGTACTTC | CASSLDRGSYEQYF | TRBJ2-7 | TRBV5-1 | - | TRBD1
TGTGCCAGCAGCTCCATACAGGGGGCGGTGAACTACGAGCAGTACTTC | CASSSIQGAVNYEQYF | TRBJ2-7 | TRBV11-1 | - | TRBD1
TGCAGTGCTAGAGATGGAGGATTAGCGGGGGGTCGGGCAGATACGCAGTATTTT | CSARDGGLAGGRADTQYF | TRBJ2-3 | TRBV20-1 | many | TRBD2
TGTGCCAGCAGCTTAGGAGGGACCGCCGGGAACACTGAAGCTTTCTTT | CASSLGGTAGNTEAFF | TRBJ1-1 | TRBV7-9 | many | -
TGTGCCACCAGTGATTTGAACGGGAGGAGCACAGATACGCAGTATTTT | CATSDLNGRSTDTQYF | TRBJ2-3 | TRBV24-1 | few | TRBD2
TGTGCCAGCAGCTTAGGGAGGTCGGAGGAGCAGTTCTTC | CASSLGRSEEQFF | TRBJ2-1 | TRBV7-3 | - | -
TGCAGTGCTAGAGCAGAGAGCACAGATACGCAGTATTTT | CSARAESTDTQYF | TRBJ2-3 | TRBV20-1 | - | -
TGTGCCAGCAGCTTAGCCCCAGTATGGCTAGCGGGAAGGGTTGGTGAGCAGTTCTTC | CASSLAPVWLAGRVGEQFF | TRBJ2-1 | TRBV11-1 | few | TRBD2
TGTGCCATCAGTGGGACGGCTGAGCAGTTCTTC | CAISGTAEQFF | TRBJ2-1 | TRBV10-3 | many | -
TGTGCCAGCAGCTTAAAGACAGGGGGCTCAGATACGCAGTATTTT | CASSLKTGGSDTQYF | TRBJ2-3 | TRBV7-6 | - | TRBD1
TGTGCCAGCAGGTCCCAGGCAGGCCAGAACACTGAAGCTTTCTTT | CASRSQAGQNTEAFF | TRBJ1-1 | TRBV2 | few | -
TGTGCCACCAGCACCGGTACAGGGGGCGGAGAGACCCAGTACTTC | CATSTGTGGGETQYF | TRBJ2-5 | TRBV15 | - | TRBD1
TGTGCCAGCAGCTTGGGGGGCCTATCTTCCATAGAGACCCAGTACTTC | CASSLGGLSSIETQYF | TRBJ2-5 | TRBV5-4 | few | -
TGTGCCACCAGCAGAGAGATACTAGCTAGCACAGATACGCAGTATTTT | CATSREILASTDTQYF | TRBJ2-3 | TRBV15 | many | -